One and the same sample provided the 4 T cell receptor beta chains below, sequenced in a study of cytomegalovirus exposure and HLA in healthy donors. The PCR contained 60 Vbeta and 13 Jbeta primers. Some clones are missing from TCRdb's copy, which holds only in-frame ones; the method was immunoSEQ multiplex PCR. The listing records around 74,000 clones. Sample: PBMCs. The receptors shown here come from a man between 25 and 39 years old in good health and CMV-seronegative.

The chain has TRBV29-1 and TRBJ1-3; D perhaps matches TRBD1 (6 bases). Germline V gene lookup returns CDR1 SQVTM and CDR2 ANQGSEA. There are 13 residues in the CDR3. V dropped 7 bases and J dropped 0 bases, with 10 bases sitting between them. CDR3 sequence reads: CSAADSSGNTIYF. In DNA, the CDR3 is TGCAGCGCGGCGGACAGCTCTGGAAACACCATATATTTT.

The chain couples TRBV27 to TRBJ2-7; TRBD2 matches 10 bases. CDR1 is MNHEY, CDR2 SMNVEV, per germline (reference sequence). The CDR3 extends over 16 amino acids. J lost 6 bases, V lost 0 bases, and 8 bases had no gene match. The CDR3 bases are TGTGCCAGCAGTTTATCGAGAAGCGGGAGGGTCTCCGAGCAGTACTTC. Amino acids: CASSLSRSGRVSEQYF.

The chain recombines TRBV5-1 with TRBJ1-2; TRBD1 might be the D (6 bases). The CDR3 totals 15 residues. CDR1 and CDR2 (germline): SGHRS, YFSETQ. V lost 4 bases, J lost 3 bases, and 16 bases lay in between. Written as DNA, the CDR3 is TGCGCCAGCAGCCCGGTGGGGGCGTCCGACTATGGCTACACCTTC. This encodes CASSPVGASDYGYTF.

This chain uses TRBV11-2 with TRBJ2-3, with TRBD2 matching 10 bases. Germline V gene lookup returns CDR1 SGHAT and CDR2 FQNNGV. Trimming took 4 bases from V and 1 from J; bases not matched to a gene: 5. CDR3 length: 16 residues. The CDR3 loop is CASSSIAGGRTDTQYF. In nucleotides, the CDR3 is TGTGCCAGCAGCTCTATAGCGGGGGGCCGCACAGATACGCAGTATTTT.